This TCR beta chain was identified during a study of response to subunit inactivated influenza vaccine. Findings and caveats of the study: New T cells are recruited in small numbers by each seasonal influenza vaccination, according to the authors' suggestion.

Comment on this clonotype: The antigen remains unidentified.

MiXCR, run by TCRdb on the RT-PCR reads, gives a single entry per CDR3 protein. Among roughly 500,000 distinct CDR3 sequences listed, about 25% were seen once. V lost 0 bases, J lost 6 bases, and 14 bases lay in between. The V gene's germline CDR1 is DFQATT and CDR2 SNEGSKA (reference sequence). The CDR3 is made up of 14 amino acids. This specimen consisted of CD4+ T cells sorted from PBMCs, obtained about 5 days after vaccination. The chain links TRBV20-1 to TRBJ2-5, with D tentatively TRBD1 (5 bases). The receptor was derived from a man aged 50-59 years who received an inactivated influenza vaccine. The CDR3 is CSARDYRREKTQYF. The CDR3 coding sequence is TGCAGTGCTAGAGACTACAGGAGAGAGAAGACCCAGTACTTC.